Sequencing of this T cell receptor (beta chain) was carried out in a study of shared clonotypes between healthy human individuals. The wider study: For every donor, three CD4 naive, three CD4 memory, two CD8 naive and one CD8 memory plates were used. Study findings and constraints: Naive subsets tended to show greater estimated richness than memory subsets. Shared clonotypes: about 5.3% naive CD4, roughly 3.5% naive CD8, 2.3% memory CD4, under 0.45% memory CD8.

In this sample, this clone turned up a few times. Its target is not known. The CDR3 loop spans 11 amino acids. In germline, CDR1 is DFQATT, CDR2 SNEGSKA (reference sequence). Produced via immunoSEQ multiplex PCR; TCRdb's table is partial and in-frame only. The profile shows about 2.3 million clones, just over 90% of them singletons. The J gene is TRBJ1-1, the V gene TRBV20-1; D possibly corresponds to TRBD1 (5 bases). The sample taken for sequencing was naive CD4+ T cells from PBMCs. The sample's subset: CD45RA+ positively selected. The TCR originated in a man between 18 and 29 years old in good health. Some clones in this sample may be carry-over from other donors' samples. CDR3 bases: TGCAGGTCAGGTAGGGGCACTGAAGCTTTCTTT. Translated, it gives CRSGRGTEAFF.